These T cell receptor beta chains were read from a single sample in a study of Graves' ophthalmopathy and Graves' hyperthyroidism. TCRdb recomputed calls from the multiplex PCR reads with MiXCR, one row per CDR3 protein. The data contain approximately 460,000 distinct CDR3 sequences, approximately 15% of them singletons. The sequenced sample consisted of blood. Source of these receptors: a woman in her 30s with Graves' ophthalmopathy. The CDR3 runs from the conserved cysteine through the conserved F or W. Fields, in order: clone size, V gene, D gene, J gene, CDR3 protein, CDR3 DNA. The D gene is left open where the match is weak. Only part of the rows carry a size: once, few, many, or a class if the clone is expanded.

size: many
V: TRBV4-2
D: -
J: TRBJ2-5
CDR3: CASSQEGGIGETQYF
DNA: TGTGCCAGCAGCCAAGAAGGGGGGATAGGAGAGACCCAGTACTTC

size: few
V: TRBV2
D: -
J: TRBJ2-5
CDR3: CASRLGKETQYF
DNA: TGTGCCAGCAGACTAGGGAAGGAGACCCAGTACTTC

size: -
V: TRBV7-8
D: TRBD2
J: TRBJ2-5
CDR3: CASSLATSGSGGSQETQYF
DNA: TGTGCCAGCAGCTTAGCTACGTCGGGTAGCGGGGGGTCCCAAGAGACCCAGTACTTC

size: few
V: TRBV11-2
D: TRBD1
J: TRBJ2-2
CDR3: CASRLQGALPGELFF
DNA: TGTGCCAGCAGGTTACAGGGGGCGCTTCCCGGGGAGCTGTTTTTT

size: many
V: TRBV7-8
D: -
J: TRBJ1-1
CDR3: CASSLGYRDGEAFF
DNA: TGTGCCAGCAGCTTAGGATACAGGGACGGCGAAGCTTTCTTT

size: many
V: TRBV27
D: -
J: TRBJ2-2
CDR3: CASMRGQTGELFF
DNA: TGTGCCAGCATGCGGGGGCAAACCGGGGAGCTGTTTTTT

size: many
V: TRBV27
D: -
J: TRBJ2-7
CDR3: CASSSADTLYEQYF
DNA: TGTGCCAGCAGTTCCGCTGACACCCTCTACGAGCAGTACTTC

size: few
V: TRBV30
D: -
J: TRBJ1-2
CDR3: CAWTILMSGRGGYGYTF
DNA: TGTGCCTGGACTATCTTAATGTCTGGCAGAGGCGGATATGGCTACACCTTC

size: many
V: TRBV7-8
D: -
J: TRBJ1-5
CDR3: CASSPTNNQPQHF
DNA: TGTGCCAGCAGCCCGACGAACAATCAGCCCCAGCATTTT

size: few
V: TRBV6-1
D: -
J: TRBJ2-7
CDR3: CASSERTAPYEQYF
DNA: TGTGCCAGCAGTGAACGGACAGCTCCTTACGAGCAGTACTTC

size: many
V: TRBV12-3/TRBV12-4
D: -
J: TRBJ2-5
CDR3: CASSLNQETQYF
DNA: TGTGCCAGCAGTCTCAACCAAGAGACCCAGTACTTC

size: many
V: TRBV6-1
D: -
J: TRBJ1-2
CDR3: CASTEQGRGYTF
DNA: TGTGCCAGCACTGAGCAGGGCCGGGGCTACACCTTC

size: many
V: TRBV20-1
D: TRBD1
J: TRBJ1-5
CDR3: CSAQTGLGQPQHF
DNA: TGCAGTGCTCAGACAGGGCTGGGTCAGCCCCAGCATTTT

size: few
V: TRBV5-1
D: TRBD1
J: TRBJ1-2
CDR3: CASRRTGADGYTF
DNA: TGCGCCAGCAGGAGGACAGGGGCGGATGGCTACACCTTC

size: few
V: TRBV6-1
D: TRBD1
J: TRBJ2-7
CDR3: CASSVSGTGSYEQYF
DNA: TGTGCCAGCAGTGTATCCGGGACAGGCTCCTACGAGCAGTACTTC

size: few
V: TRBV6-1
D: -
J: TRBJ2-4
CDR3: CASSNGGINIKYF
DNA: TGTGCCAGCTCAAATGGGGGGATCAACATTAAGTACTTC

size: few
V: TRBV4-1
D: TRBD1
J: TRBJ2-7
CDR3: CASSQHSLGDRGYEQYF
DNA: TGCGCCAGCAGCCAACATTCCTTGGGGGACAGGGGCTACGAGCAGTACTTC

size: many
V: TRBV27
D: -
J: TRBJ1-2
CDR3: CASSSDKALYGYTF
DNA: TGTGCCAGCAGTTCGGACAAGGCCCTCTATGGCTACACCTTC

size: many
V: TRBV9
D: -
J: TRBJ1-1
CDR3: CASTETQTENTEAFF
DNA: TGTGCCAGCACCGAAACCCAAACAGAGAACACTGAAGCTTTCTTT

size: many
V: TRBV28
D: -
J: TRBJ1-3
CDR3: CASSLPSGNTIYF
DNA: TGTGCCAGCAGTCTACCTTCGGGAAACACCATATATTTT

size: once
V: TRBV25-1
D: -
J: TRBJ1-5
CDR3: CASSGEGRQPQHF
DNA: TGTGCCAGCAGTGGAGAAGGAAGGCAGCCCCAGCATTTT

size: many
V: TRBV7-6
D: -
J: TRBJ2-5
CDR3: CASSLGERETQYF
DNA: TGTGCCAGCAGCTTAGGAGAGAGGGAGACCCAGTACTTC

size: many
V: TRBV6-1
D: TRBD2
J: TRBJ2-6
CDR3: CASGGSSGANVLTF
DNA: TGTGCCAGCGGCGGGAGTTCTGGGGCCAACGTCCTGACTTTC

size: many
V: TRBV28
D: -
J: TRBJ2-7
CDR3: CASSLAGQPSYEQYF
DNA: TGTGCCAGCAGTTTAGCCGGACAGCCCTCCTACGAGCAGTACTTC

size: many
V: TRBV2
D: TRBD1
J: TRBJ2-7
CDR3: CASSERDRQEQYF
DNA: TGTGCCAGCAGTGAACGGGACAGGCAGGAGCAGTACTTC

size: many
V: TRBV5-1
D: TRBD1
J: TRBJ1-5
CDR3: CASSPWTGGNQPQHF
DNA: TGCGCCAGCAGCCCTTGGACAGGGGGCAATCAGCCCCAGCATTTT

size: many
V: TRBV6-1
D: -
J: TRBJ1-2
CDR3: CASSTGPGTTYGYTF
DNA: TGTGCCAGCAGTACGGGACCGGGTACAACCTATGGCTACACCTTC

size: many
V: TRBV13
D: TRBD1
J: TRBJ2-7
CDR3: CASSLPGQLWEQYF
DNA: TGTGCCAGCAGCCTACCGGGACAGCTTTGGGAGCAGTACTTC

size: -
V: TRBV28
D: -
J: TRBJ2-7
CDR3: CASVTGGLASYEQYF
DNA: TGTGCCAGCGTAACAGGTGGCCTCGCTTCCTACGAGCAGTACTTC

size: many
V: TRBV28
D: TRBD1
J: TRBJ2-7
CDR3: CASSFPTEGQGYEQYF
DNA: TGTGCCAGCAGTTTTCCGACCGAGGGACAGGGCTACGAGCAGTACTTC